The rows below give T cell receptor beta chains drawn from one sample of a study of T-cell reconstitution after alpha-beta-depleted transplantation in children. Via MiXCR, TCRdb re-called the PCR reads, giving one row per CDR3 protein. This repertoire shows about 340,000 distinct CDR3 sequences, around 10% found once; its top ten account for less than 2.5%. Here the sequenced sample was PBMCs from the stem cell graft donor, taken from the stem cell graft. The receptors stem from a human donor who donated a stem cell graft to a child with acute lymphoblastic leukemia. Each CDR3 is given with its conserved first and last residue. D genes are given only for firm matches. Clone size is shown for a subset of rows, as once, few, many or a class of expanded clone.

abundance,d_gene,v_gene,j_gene,CDR3nt,CDR3aa
NA,NA,TRBV7-2,TRBJ2-1,TGTGCCAGCAGATCCGGTTGGAGCTACAATGAGCAGTTCTTC,CASRSGWSYNEQFF
NA,NA,TRBV7-9,TRBJ2-1,TGTGCCAGCAGCGAGAGGAGGGCCAAGGGCAATAAGCAGTTCTTC,CASSERRAKGNKQFF
NA,NA,TRBV27,TRBJ2-7,TGTGCCAGCAGCCTATCACCCGGGACTGTAGACTACGAGCAGTACTTC,CASSLSPGTVDYEQYF
many,TRBD1,TRBV13,TRBJ1-1,TGTGCCAGCAGCCAGGGCGGACAGGGTCCCATGAACACTGAAGCTTTCTTT,CASSQGGQGPMNTEAFF
many,TRBD1,TRBV29-1,TRBJ1-5,TGCAGCGTAGGGACAGGGCATCAGCCCCAGCATTTT,CSVGTGHQPQHF
NA,NA,TRBV6-2/TRBV6-3,TRBJ2-1,TGTGCCAGCAGTAACCGGGCCACATACAATGAGCAGTTCTTC,CASSNRATYNEQFF
few,TRBD1,TRBV28,TRBJ2-6,TGTGCCAGCAGTTTACCCGGGACAGGGTTCGCTGGGGCCAACGTCCTGACTTTC,CASSLPGTGFAGANVLTF
NA,NA,TRBV15,TRBJ1-2,TGTGCCACGAGACAGGAGGCCGCCTATGGCTACACCTTC,CATRQEAAYGYTF
many,TRBD2,TRBV5-1,TRBJ2-1,TGCGCCAGCAGCTTGACTAGCGGGGTTGAGCAGTTCTTC,CASSLTSGVEQFF
few,NA,TRBV29-1,TRBJ2-7,TGCAGCGTTGACCCAGGGGCAGGGTACGAGCAGTACTTC,CSVDPGAGYEQYF
NA,NA,TRBV7-2,TRBJ1-4,TGTGCCAGCAGCTCACCGCGGGGCGGGGTTATTACTAATGAAAAACTGTTTTTT,CASSSPRGGVITNEKLFF
once,NA,TRBV28,TRBJ2-2,TGTGCCAGCAGTTTGGGTAAAACCGGGGAGCTGTTTTTT,CASSLGKTGELFF
few,NA,TRBV20-1,TRBJ1-2,TGCAGTGCTAGCCCTCCCGCGCTTAACTATGGCTACACCTTC,CSASPPALNYGYTF
few,NA,TRBV28,TRBJ1-4,TGTGCCAGCAGTTTCTTGGCTAGGCCTGCAACTAATGAAAAACTGTTTTTT,CASSFLARPATNEKLFF
NA,TRBD1,TRBV20-1,TRBJ1-2,TGCAGTGCTCTCACAGGGGGTCGTGGCTACACCTTC,CSALTGGRGYTF
few,NA,TRBV7-9,TRBJ1-5,TGTGCCAGCAGCGAACCAGGATACAATCAGCCCCAGCATTTT,CASSEPGYNQPQHF
few,TRBD1,TRBV6-5,TRBJ2-7,TGTGCCAGCACACACAGGGGGATCTACGAGCAGTACTTC,CASTHRGIYEQYF
NA,NA,TRBV5-1,TRBJ2-2,TGCGCCAGCAGCTGGGCCGGTCTCCAAAGCACCGGGGAGCTGTTTTTT,CASSWAGLQSTGELFF
few,TRBD1,TRBV7-9,TRBJ1-1,TGTGCCAGCCGGACAGGGGGAATTAAGAACACTGAAGCTTTCTTT,CASRTGGIKNTEAFF
few,TRBD2,TRBV6-5,TRBJ2-1,TGTGCCAGCAGTCCGGCCGGACTAGCGGGCCTTGAGCAGTTCTTC,CASSPAGLAGLEQFF
few,TRBD2,TRBV20-1,TRBJ2-1,TGCAGTGCTAGCGTGATACTAGCGGGAGGCTTCAATGAGCAGTTCTTC,CSASVILAGGFNEQFF
few,NA,TRBV7-9,TRBJ1-1,TGTGCCAGCAGCTTAGGAGGGAGGGCTGAAGCTTTCTTT,CASSLGGRAEAFF
NA,NA,TRBV6-2/TRBV6-3,TRBJ2-1,TGTGCCAGCTGTTTAGGGGGGGGAGGACCCGACTCCTACAATGAGCAGTTCTTC,CASCLGGGGPDSYNEQFF
few,NA,TRBV18,TRBJ2-1,TGTGCCAGCTCACTCCGGGACTTCGGGAAAAGCGGATACAATGAGCAGTTCTTC,CASSLRDFGKSGYNEQFF
NA,NA,TRBV5-6,TRBJ2-7,TGTGCCAGCAGCGCCCTTGCGCTCAACTACGAGCAGTACTTC,CASSALALNYEQYF
once,TRBD1,TRBV5-1,TRBJ1-1,TGCGCCAGCAGCTACAGACCGGCGACAGGGGGGACTGAAGCCTTCTTT,CASSYRPATGGTEAFF
few,TRBD2,TRBV28,TRBJ2-7,TGTGCCAGCAGGGCGGGGGGATTGGTCTACGAGCAGTACTTC,CASRAGGLVYEQYF
few,TRBD2,TRBV20-1,TRBJ2-5,TGCAGTGCTAGAGATGGAGCGGGAGTTTATGGTGAGACCCAGTACTTC,CSARDGAGVYGETQYF
NA,NA,TRBV7-2,TRBJ2-7,TGTGCCAGCAGCTCTCTAGCGCCTTCCTACGAGCAGTACTTC,CASSSLAPSYEQYF
many,TRBD1,TRBV4-2,TRBJ2-1,TGTGCCAGCAGCCAAGATCAACAGGGGGGCGGTGAGCAGTTCTTC,CASSQDQQGGGEQFF
many,NA,TRBV5-5,TRBJ1-5,TGTGCCAGCAGCTCGGGAGTTAGCAATCAGCCCCAGCATTTT,CASSSGVSNQPQHF
NA,NA,TRBV20-1,TRBJ2-1,TGCAGTGCTAGAGCCGCGGGTGAGCAGTTCTTC,CSARAAGEQFF
many,NA,TRBV15,TRBJ1-4,TGTGCCACCAGCAGAGATCTAGGTACAGGTGGAGAAAAACTGTTTTTT,CATSRDLGTGGEKLFF
NA,TRBD2,TRBV3-1,TRBJ2-1,TGTGCCAGCAGCCAGGTTGAGACTAGCGGACTCTCCTACAATGAGCAGTTCTTC,CASSQVETSGLSYNEQFF
few,TRBD1,TRBV20-1,TRBJ1-5,TGCAGTGCTAGAGATCGCGTGGGAGGGGGCGGTGGCAATCAGCCCCAGCATTTT,CSARDRVGGGGGNQPQHF
few,NA,TRBV7-3,TRBJ2-2,TGTGCCAGCAGCTTACCCGAGCAGACCGGGGAGCTGTTTTTT,CASSLPEQTGELFF
few,NA,TRBV5-8,TRBJ1-2,TGTGCCAGCAGACCCCGTACCGGCCCCCGCGGCTATGGCTACACCTTC,CASRPRTGPRGYGYTF
few,NA,TRBV20-1,TRBJ2-1,TGCAGTGCTAGAGATGAGCGGAGCTCCTACAATGAGCAGTTCTTC,CSARDERSSYNEQFF
few,NA,TRBV4-3,TRBJ2-1,TGCGCCAGCAGCCAAGGGGCGGGGAATGAGCAGTTCTTC,CASSQGAGNEQFF
few,TRBD2,TRBV6-1,TRBJ2-7,TGTGCCAGCAGCAGAGGACTAGCGGGAAGCTCCTACGAGCAGTACTTC,CASSRGLAGSSYEQYF
NA,TRBD2,TRBV9,TRBJ2-3,TGTGCCAGCAGCGTAGAGGAAGGGCTAGCGGACCCAGATACGCAGTATTTT,CASSVEEGLADPDTQYF
NA,NA,TRBV3-1,TRBJ2-1,TGTGCCACCAGCAAAGAGGGTGGGAAGACTTCCTACAATGAGCAGTTCTTC,CATSKEGGKTSYNEQFF
few,TRBD2,TRBV4-3,TRBJ2-1,TGCGCCAGCAGCCTAGAATGGGGGGGAGGGCCTAACAGTGAGCAGTTCTTC,CASSLEWGGGPNSEQFF
few,TRBD2,TRBV7-2,TRBJ2-3,TGTGCCAGCAGCGGCAGGACTAGTGACACAGATACGCAGTATTTT,CASSGRTSDTDTQYF
few,NA,TRBV7-8,TRBJ2-7,TGTGCCAGCAGCTTTACCAGGGTAGGAGGCGAGCAGTACTTC,CASSFTRVGGEQYF
few,NA,TRBV7-2,TRBJ2-5,TGTGCCAGCAGCTTTTTTTCTGGGCAGGGAGTCCAAGAGACCCAGTACTTC,CASSFFSGQGVQETQYF
NA,TRBD2,TRBV7-9,TRBJ2-1,TGTGCCAGCAGCTCCGGGACTAGCGGGGACTTCAATGAGCAGTTCTTC,CASSSGTSGDFNEQFF
NA,NA,TRBV29-1,TRBJ2-3,TGCAGCGCGGAGGAGGGGACAGATACGCAGTATTTT,CSAEEGTDTQYF
many,TRBD1,TRBV7-9,TRBJ1-5,TGTGCCAGCAGCTCACAGGGGGCTAACAATCAGCCCCAGCATTTT,CASSSQGANNQPQHF
NA,NA,TRBV7-8,TRBJ1-4,TGTGCCAGCAGCTCTTCTGGCACTAATGAAAAACTGTTTTTT,CASSSSGTNEKLFF
few,TRBD2,TRBV7-9,TRBJ2-1,TGTGCCAGCAGCTCACTTACTAGCGGGAGGGGTAATGAGCAGTTCTTC,CASSSLTSGRGNEQFF
few,NA,TRBV7-9,TRBJ1-5,TGTGCCAGCAGCCCAAGTGGGCCGGACAATCAGCCCCAGCATTTT,CASSPSGPDNQPQHF
NA,NA,TRBV27,TRBJ1-6,TGTGCCAGCAGGGTCGGGGCTTCACCCCTCCACTTT,CASRVGASPLHF